This T cell receptor (beta chain) comes out of a study of vaccination effects on CD4 cells after COVID-19 (dated by TCRdb to between 2021 and 2022). Study-level background: In the ViraFEST assay, PBMC were stimulated with viral peptide pools, and TCR sequencing was then used to find antigen-specific CD4+ T cell clonotypes based on their expansion. Altogether, roughly 10 COVID-19 convalescent patients and a few SARS-CoV-2-naive healthy vaccine recipients made up the full study. In both COVID-19 convalescent patients and infection-naive vaccine recipients, the study compared SARS-CoV-2 spike-specific CD4+ TCR repertoires from before mRNA vaccination with those from after it. Each participant got two doses of an mRNA SARS-CoV-2 vaccine, either BNT162b2 or mRNA-1273. A few million PBMC per well were cultured in IMDM with about 4.5% human AB serum, around 9.1 IU/ml IL-2 and gentamicin, plus 10 ug/ml peptides. The Oncomine TCR Beta short-read assay on an Illumina iSeq 100 was used to sequence cultures from other donors in the study.

Per the germline V gene, SGHVS is the CDR1 and FQNEAQ is the CDR2. The cysteine opens and the phenylalanine closes a CDR3 of 13 amino acids. The only DNA kept is the CDR3, 39 bases in frame from the first base. V lost 6 bases and J lost 4 bases, and the count of bases not matched to a germline gene is 4. Library preparation was by the immunoSEQ multiplex PCR assay. DNA from the cultured, isolated CD4+ T cells was subjected to TCR beta CDR3 sequencing. Per the authors' processing: Non-productive TCR sequences were removed, reads were trimmed to the CDR3 region, and CDR3s of at least 7 amino acids were retained. The MANAFEST web app was used to identify antigen-specific clonotypes by comparing expansion in peptide wells with expansion in reference cultures. To count as positive, a clone had to show expansion at FDR<0.05 compared with the reference and with all other wells, an odds ratio above 5, and a frequency above 0.1% in two replicate wells. A clonotype was called cross-reactive if it was significantly expanded both in SARS-CoV-2 spike wells and in at least one common cold coronavirus spike condition. CDR3 similarity was assessed by Levenshtein distance with the stringdist R package, and unrooted trees were built with ape in R 3.6.1. TCRdb holds this immuneACCESS table with in-frame rearrangements only. Some clones are missing; in checked studies, unresolved V genes explain under half, and the rest has no known cause. For V, J and clone size, that table is used; D and trimming come from the DNA. In all, the sample holds some 50,000 clones, and 50% to 70% of those were seen once. Together, the top ten hold about 5% of the sample.

General conclusions and limits of the study: Marked clonal contraction was observed in both infection-induced and vaccine-induced clones at late post-vaccination timepoints, consistent with waning T cell responses. Among healthy vaccine recipients, nearly all vaccine-induced clones were SARS-CoV-2 mono-reactive, and just 1 of 255 was cross-reactive with common cold coronaviruses. The study was limited by a small number of convalescent patients and lacked early post-infection timepoints.

Points on this clone: Its target antigen remains unknown. No clone much larger than this one lies a single base away; base qualities are absent.

After roughly 11 days of culture, CD4+ T cells were isolated with the EasySep CD4+ T cell isolation kit. Negative nucleocapsid antibody results before and after vaccination confirmed that the healthy vaccine recipients had no prior SARS-CoV-2 infection. On days 3 and 7, half of the culture medium was replaced with fresh IL-2-containing medium. Unless otherwise noted, each peptide stimulation condition was cultured in triplicate wells. Using Ficoll-Paque Plus gradient centrifugation, PBMC were separated from whole blood and then either used fresh or cryopreserved at -140C. Genomic DNA was extracted from cultured CD4+ T cells with the QIAamp micro DNA kit.

This receptor chain uses TRBV7-8 and TRBJ1-1; the central 8 bases match TRBD1. The receptor was derived from a human donor who received a COVID-19 vaccine. The starting material was CD4+ T cells from PBMCs cultured without peptide, obtained before COVID-19 vaccination. CDR3 loop: CASRETGGTEAFF. At the DNA level, the sequence is TGTGCCAGCAGGGAAACAGGGGGCACTGAAGCTTTCTTT.